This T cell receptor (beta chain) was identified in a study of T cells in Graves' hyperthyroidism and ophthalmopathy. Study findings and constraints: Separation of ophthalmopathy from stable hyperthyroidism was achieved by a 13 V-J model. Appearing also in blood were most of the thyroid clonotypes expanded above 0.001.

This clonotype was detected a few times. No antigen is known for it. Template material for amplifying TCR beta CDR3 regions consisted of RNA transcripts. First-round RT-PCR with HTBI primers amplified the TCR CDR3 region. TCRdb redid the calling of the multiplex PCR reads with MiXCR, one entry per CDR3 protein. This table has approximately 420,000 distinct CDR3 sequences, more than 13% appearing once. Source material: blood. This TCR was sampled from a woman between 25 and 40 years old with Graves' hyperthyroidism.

Here the CDR3 DNA reads TGTGCCAGCAGCCGTCGGACTAGCGGGAGCTACGAGCAGTACTTC. This sequence encodes CASSRRTSGSYEQYF. This rearrangement joins TRBV7-2 to TRBJ2-7; 13 nucleotides agree with TRBD2. Unmatched junction bases numbered 4, after V lost 5 bases and J lost 3 bases. The CDR3 consists of 15 residues. Germline CDR1 and CDR2: SGHTA and FQGNSA.